What follows are 8 T cell receptor beta chains derived from one specimen sequenced in a study of response to subunit inactivated influenza vaccine. TCRdb reprocessed the RT-PCR reads with MiXCR, giving one entry per CDR3 protein. The sample has roughly 670,000 distinct CDR3 sequences; 12% to 15% are singletons. Sequenced material: PBMCs from blood, taken approximately 15 days before vaccination. The receptors originated from a man aged 50-60 years who received an inactivated influenza vaccine.

DNA of the CDR3: TGCAGCGTTGTTTGGAACACTGAAGCTTTCTTT. Translation gives CSVVWNTEAFF. The rearrangement uses TRBV29-1 and TRBJ1-1; D gene uncertain. The V end was cut by 4 bases, the J end by 1 base, with 4 bases between. Germline V gives CDR1 SQVTM, CDR2 ANQGSEA. The CDR3 contains 11 residues.

The chain links TRBV4-3 to TRBJ2-3; D is tentatively TRBD1 or TRBD2 (6 bases each). Deletions cut 4 bases from V and 4 bases from J, with 18 bases between. The germline gives CDR1 LGHNA, CDR2 YSLEER. The CDR3 has 16 residues. The CDR3 here is CASSPEAEGGADTQYF. The CDR3 nucleotides read TGCGCCAGCAGCCCAGAAGCGGAGGGGGGTGCAGATACGCAGTATTTT.

This rearrangement joins TRBV7-9 to TRBJ2-7; no definite D call. V dropped 1 base and J dropped 4 bases, with 8 bases sitting between them. The length of the CDR3 is 13 residues. Looked up from germline, CDR1 is SEHNR and CDR2 is FQNEAQ (reference sequence). In nucleotides, the CDR3 is TGTGCCAGCAGCTTAGGTTCTAGATACGAGCAGTACTTC. Amino acids: CASSLGSRYEQYF. Based on the CDR3 plus reference TRBV7-9 and TRBJ2-7, the full variable domain is DTGVSQNPRHKITKRGQNVTFRCDPISEHNRLYWYRQTLGQGPEFLTYFQNEAQLEKSRLLSDRFSAERPKGSFSTLEIQRTEQGDSAMYLCASSLGSRYEQYFGPGTRLTVT.

This clonotype has only a few counts. J is TRBJ1-1 and V is TRBV18; no reliable D call. Germline V gene lookup returns CDR1 KGHSH and CDR2 LQKENI. The CDR3 consists of 13 residues. V was trimmed by 3 bases and J by 3 bases, leaving 8 bases between them. The chain's CDR3 is CASSPFQYTEAFF. The CDR3 DNA follows: TGTGCCAGCTCACCGTTCCAGTACACTGAAGCTTTCTTT.

This clonotype was seen repeatedly, ten times or more. This sequence joins TRBV29-1 and TRBJ1-1; no clear D gene. The CDR3 has 10 residues. CDR1 is SQVTM and CDR2 is ANQGSEA in the germline V gene. Trimming took off 7 bases at V and 1 base at J, with 4 bases between the two ends. CDR3 DNA sequence: TGCAGCGCTTGGAACACTGAAGCTTTCTTT. Translated, it gives CSAWNTEAFF.

This chain uses TRBV9 with TRBJ2-5, with 15 bases identical to TRBD2. Trimming removed 0 bases from V and 4 bases from J; junction bases left unmatched: 4. The CDR3 consists of 17 residues. Germline assignment: CDR1 SGDLS and CDR2 YYNGEE. DNA of the CDR3: TGTGCCAGCAGCGTAGGGGGACTAGCGGGAGGCGGAGAGACCCAGTACTTC. Amino acids: CASSVGGLAGGGETQYF.

This clonotype was counted at least ten times. The chain couples TRBV6-6 to TRBJ1-1, with D possibly being TRBD1 (5 bases). There are 13 residues in the CDR3. CDR1 and CDR2 from the germline V gene are MNHNY and SVGAGI (reference sequence). Trimming shortened V by 10 bases and J by 5 bases, and 17 bases separated the two germline ends. This chain's CDR3 is CATRRGLGTEAFF. CDR3 bases: TGTGCCACCAGAAGGGGCCTGGGAACTGAAGCTTTCTTT.

The chain carries TRBV30 and TRBJ2-4; D could derive from TRBD1 or TRBD2 (6 bases each). The length of the CDR3 is 16 residues. V was shortened by 3 bases and J by 4 bases, with 19 bases between the two germline ends. Per the germline V gene, CDR1 is GTSNPN and CDR2 is SVGIG (reference sequence). CDR3 coding DNA: TGTGCCTGGAGGCTTGGTAGGGGGGAGATTAAAAACATTCAGTACTTC. It specifies CAWRLGRGEIKNIQYF.